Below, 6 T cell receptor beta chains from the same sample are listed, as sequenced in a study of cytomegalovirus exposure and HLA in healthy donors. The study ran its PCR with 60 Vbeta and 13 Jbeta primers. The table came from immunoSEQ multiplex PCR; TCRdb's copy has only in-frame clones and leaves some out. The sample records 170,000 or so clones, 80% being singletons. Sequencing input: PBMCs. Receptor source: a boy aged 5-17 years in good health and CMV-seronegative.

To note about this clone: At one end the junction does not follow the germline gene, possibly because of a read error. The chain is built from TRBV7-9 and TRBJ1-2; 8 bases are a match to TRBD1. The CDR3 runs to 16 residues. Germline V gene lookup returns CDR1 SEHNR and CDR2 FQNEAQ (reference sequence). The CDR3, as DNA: TGTTCCAGCAGCTTAGGATCGTGGCAGGGGGCCTATGGCTACACCTTC. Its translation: CSSSLGSWQGAYGYTF. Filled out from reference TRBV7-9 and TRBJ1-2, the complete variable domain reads DTGVSQNPRHKITKRGQNVTFRCDPISEHNRLYWYRQTLGQGPEFLTYFQNEAQLEKSRLLSDRFSAERPKGSFSTLEIQRTEQGDSAMYLCSSSLGSWQGAYGYTFGSGTRLTVV.

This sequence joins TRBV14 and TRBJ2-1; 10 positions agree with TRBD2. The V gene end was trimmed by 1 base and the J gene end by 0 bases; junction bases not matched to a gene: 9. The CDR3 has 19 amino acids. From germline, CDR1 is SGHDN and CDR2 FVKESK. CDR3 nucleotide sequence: TGTGCCAGCAGCCAAGGACGACAGCGGGGGGGCCTCTCCTACAATGAGCAGTTCTTC. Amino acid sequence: CASSQGRQRGGLSYNEQFF.

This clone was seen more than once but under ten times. The CDR3, as DNA: TGTGCCAGCAGCCCGGCGGGCTTCACAGATACGCAGTATTTT. As protein: CASSPAGFTDTQYF. The V and J genes are TRBV4-2 and TRBJ2-3, with D possibly matching TRBD2 (5 bases). CDR1 and CDR2 (germline): LGHNA, YNFKEQ. V lost 4 bases and J 2 bases, leaving 10 bases between the germline ends. The CDR3 totals 14 residues.

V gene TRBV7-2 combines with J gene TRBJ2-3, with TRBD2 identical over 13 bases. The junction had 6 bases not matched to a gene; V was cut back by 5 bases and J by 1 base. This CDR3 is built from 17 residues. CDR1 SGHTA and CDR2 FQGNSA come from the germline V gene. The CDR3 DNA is TGTGCCAGCAGCACCGGACTAGCGGGGGAGGGCACAGATACGCAGTATTTT. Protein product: CASSTGLAGEGTDTQYF.

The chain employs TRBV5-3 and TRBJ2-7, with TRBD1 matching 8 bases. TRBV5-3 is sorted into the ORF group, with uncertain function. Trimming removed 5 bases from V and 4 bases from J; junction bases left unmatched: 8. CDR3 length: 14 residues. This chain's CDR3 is CARSMGQDEYEQYF. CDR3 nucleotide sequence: TGTGCCAGAAGTATGGGACAGGACGAATACGAGCAGTACTTC.

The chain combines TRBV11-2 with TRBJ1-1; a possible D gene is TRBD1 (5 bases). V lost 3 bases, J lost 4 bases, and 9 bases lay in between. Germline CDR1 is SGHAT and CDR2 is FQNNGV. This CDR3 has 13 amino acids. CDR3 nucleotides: TGTGCCAGCAGCTTGGCAGGGATCACTGAAGCTTTCTTT. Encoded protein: CASSLAGITEAFF.